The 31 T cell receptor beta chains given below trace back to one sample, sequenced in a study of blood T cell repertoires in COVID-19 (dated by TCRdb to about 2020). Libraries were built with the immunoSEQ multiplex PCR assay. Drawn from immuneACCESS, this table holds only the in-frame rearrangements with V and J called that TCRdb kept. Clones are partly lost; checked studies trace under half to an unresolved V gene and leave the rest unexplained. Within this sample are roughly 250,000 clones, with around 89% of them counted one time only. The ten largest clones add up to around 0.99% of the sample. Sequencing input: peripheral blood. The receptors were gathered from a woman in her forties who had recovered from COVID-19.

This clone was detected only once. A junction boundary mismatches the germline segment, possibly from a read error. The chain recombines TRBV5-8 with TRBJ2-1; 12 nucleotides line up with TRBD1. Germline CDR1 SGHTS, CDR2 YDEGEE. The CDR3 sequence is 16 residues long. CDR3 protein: CASILGGTGGFGEQFF. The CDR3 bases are TGTGCCAGCATCTTGGGGGGGACAGGGGGCTTCGGTGAGCAGTTCTTC. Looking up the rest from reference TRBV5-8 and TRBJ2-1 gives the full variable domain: EAGVTQSPTHLIKTRGQQATLRCSPISGHTSVYWYQQALGLGLQFLLWYDEGEERNRGNFPPRFSGRQFPNYSSELNVNALELEDSALYLCASILGGTGGFGEQFFGPGTRLTVL.

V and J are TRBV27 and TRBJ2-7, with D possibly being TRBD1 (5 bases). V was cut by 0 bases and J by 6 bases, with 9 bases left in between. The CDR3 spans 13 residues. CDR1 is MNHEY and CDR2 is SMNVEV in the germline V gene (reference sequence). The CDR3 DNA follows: TGTGCCAGCAGTTTATCGGGGCCTCGCGAGCAGTACTTC. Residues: CASSLSGPREQYF.

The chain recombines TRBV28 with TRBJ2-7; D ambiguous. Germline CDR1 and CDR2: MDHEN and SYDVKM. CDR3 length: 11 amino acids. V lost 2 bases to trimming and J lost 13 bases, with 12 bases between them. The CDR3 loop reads CASSLEARYYF. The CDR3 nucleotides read TGTGCCAGCAGTTTAGAGGCCCGGTATTACTTC. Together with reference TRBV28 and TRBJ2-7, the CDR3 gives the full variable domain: DVKVTQSSRYLVKRTGEKVFLECVQDMDHENMFWYRQDPGLGLRLIYFSYDVKMKEKGDIPEGYSVSREKKERFSLILESASTNQTSMYLCASSLEARYYFGPGTRLTVT.

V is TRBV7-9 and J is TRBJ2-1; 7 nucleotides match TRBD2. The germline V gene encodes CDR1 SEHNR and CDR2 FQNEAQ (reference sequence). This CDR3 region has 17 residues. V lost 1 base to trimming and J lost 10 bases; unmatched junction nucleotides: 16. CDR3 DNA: TGTGCCAGCAGCTTAGTTGGGACTAAGACGACCACGCGGGAGCAGTTCTTC. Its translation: CASSLVGTKTTTREQFF.

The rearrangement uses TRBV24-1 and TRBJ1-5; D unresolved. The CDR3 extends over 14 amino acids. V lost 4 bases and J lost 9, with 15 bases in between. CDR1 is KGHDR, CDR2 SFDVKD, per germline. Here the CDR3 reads CATSDPAGPGPQHF. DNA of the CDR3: TGTGCCACCAGTGACCCAGCGGGCCCGGGGCCCCAGCATTTT.

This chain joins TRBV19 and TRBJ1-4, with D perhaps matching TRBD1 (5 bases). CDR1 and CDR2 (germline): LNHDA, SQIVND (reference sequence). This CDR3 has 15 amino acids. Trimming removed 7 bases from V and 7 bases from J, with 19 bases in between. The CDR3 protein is CASTTGGRTAEKLFF. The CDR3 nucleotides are TGTGCCAGTACCACGGGGGGAAGGACCGCTGAAAAACTGTTTTTT.

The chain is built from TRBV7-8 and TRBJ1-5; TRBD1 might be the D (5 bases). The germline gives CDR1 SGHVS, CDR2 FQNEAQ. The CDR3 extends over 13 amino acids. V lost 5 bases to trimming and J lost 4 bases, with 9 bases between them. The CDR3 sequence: CASSNGGNQPQHF. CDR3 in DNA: TGTGCCAGCAGCAACGGGGGGAATCAGCCCCAGCATTTT. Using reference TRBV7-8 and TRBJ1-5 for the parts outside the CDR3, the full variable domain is GAGVSQSPRYKVAKRGQDVALRCDPISGHVSLFWYQQALGQGPEFLTYFQNEAQLDKSGLPSDRFFAERPEGSVSTLKIQRTQQEDSAVYLCASSNGGNQPQHFGDGTRLSIL.

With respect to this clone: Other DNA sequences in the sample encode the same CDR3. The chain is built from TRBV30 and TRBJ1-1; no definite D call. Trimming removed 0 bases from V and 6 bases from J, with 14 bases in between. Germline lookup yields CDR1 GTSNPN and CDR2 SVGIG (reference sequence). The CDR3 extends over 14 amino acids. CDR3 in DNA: TGTGCCTGGAGTGTACGGGGTCGCGGGGCTGAAGCTTTCTTT. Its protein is CAWSVRGRGAEAFF.

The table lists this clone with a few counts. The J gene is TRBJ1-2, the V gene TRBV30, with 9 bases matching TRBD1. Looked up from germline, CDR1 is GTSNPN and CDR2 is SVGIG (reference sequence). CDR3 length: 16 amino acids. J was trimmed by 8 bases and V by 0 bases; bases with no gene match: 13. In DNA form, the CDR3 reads TGTGCCTGGAGTGTATCCGGGACAGGGTCCCTCAGGGGCTACACCTTC. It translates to CAWSVSGTGSLRGYTF.

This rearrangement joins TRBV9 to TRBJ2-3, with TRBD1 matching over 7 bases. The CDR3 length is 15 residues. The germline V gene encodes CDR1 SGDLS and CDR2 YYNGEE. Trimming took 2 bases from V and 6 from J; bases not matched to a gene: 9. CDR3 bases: TGTGCCAGCAGCGTCGCGACAGGGACCATTGATACGCAGTATTTT. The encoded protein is CASSVATGTIDTQYF. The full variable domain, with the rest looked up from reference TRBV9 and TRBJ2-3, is DSGVTQTPKHLITATGQRVTLRCSPRSGDLSVYWYQQSLDQGLQFLIQYYNGEERAKGNILERFSAQQFPDLHSELNLSSLELGDSALYFCASSVATGTIDTQYFGPGTRLTVL.

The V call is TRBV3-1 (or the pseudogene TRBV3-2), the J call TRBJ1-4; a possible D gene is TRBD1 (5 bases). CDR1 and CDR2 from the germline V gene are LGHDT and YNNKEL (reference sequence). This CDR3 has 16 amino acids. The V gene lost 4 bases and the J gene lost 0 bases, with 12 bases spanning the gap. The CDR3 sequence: CASSRGGSATNEKLFF. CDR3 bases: TGTGCCAGCAGCCGGGGGGGGAGTGCAACTAATGAAAAACTGTTTTTT.

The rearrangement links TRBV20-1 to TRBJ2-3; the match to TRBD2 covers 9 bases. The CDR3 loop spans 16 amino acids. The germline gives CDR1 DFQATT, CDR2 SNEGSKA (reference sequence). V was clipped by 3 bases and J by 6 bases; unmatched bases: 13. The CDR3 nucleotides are TGCAGTGCTAGTCCCCTTCTTGGCGGGAGGGGGGATACGCAGTATTTT. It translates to CSASPLLGGRGDTQYF.

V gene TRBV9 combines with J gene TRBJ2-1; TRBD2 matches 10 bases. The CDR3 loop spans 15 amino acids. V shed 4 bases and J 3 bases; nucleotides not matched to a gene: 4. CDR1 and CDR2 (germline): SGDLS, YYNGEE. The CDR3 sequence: CASSSRTSGYNEQFF. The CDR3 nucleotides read TGTGCCAGCAGCTCCCGGACTAGCGGCTACAATGAGCAGTTCTTC.

CDR3 nucleotides: TGTGCCATCAGTGGGGGGCCTAATGAAAAACTGTTTTTT. Protein sequence: CAISGGPNEKLFF. The rearrangement joins TRBV10-3 to TRBJ1-4; a weak D match, TRBD1 (6 bases). The CDR3 spans 13 residues. The germline V and J ends were trimmed by 4 bases and 3 bases, with 6 bases remaining between them. Germline values: CDR1 ENHRY, CDR2 SYGVKD.

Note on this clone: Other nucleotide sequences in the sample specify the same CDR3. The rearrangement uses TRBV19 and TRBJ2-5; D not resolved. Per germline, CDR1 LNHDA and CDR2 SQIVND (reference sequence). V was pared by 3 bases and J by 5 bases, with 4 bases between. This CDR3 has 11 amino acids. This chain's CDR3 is CASSIRETQYF. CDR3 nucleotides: TGTGCCAGTAGTATCAGGGAGACCCAGTACTTC.

This CDR3 is CAWSPRTANTEAFF. CDR3 DNA sequence: TGTGCCTGGAGTCCCCGGACAGCGAACACTGAAGCTTTCTTT. The chain joins TRBV30 to TRBJ1-1; TRBD1 might be the D (6 bases). CDR1 is GTSNPN and CDR2 is SVGIG in the germline V gene (reference sequence). The V end was cut by 2 bases, the J end by 1 base, with 11 bases between. CDR3 size: 14 residues.

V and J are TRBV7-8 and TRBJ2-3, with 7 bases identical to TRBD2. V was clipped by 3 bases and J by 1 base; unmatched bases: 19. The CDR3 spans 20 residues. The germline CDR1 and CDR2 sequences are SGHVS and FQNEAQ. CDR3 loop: CASSLRPPPSGNMGTDTQYF. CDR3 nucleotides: TGTGCCAGCAGCTTGCGGCCCCCCCCTAGCGGCAACATGGGCACAGATACGCAGTATTTT.

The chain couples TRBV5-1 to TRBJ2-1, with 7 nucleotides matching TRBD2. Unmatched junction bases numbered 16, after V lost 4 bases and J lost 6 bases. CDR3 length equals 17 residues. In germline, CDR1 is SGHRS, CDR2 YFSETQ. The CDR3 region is CASSRYGRAGWGNEQFF. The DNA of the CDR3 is TGCGCCAGCAGCAGGTACGGACGAGCGGGATGGGGCAATGAGCAGTTCTTC.

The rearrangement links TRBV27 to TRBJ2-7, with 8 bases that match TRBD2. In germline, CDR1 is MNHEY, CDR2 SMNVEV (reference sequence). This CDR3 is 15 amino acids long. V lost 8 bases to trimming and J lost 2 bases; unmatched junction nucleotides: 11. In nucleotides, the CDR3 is TGTGCCAGCCGCGGGCTAGCGGGTTCGACCTACGAGCAGTACTTC. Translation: CASRGLAGSTYEQYF.

The CDR3 nucleotides read TGTGCCAGCAGTCCGGACAGGGCGGGCTCCTACGAGCAGTACTTC. It codes for CASSPDRAGSYEQYF. The chain is built from TRBV2 and TRBJ2-7; 8 positions match TRBD1. The CDR3 has 15 residues. Germline-derived CDR1 and CDR2 are SNHLY and FYNNEI. Trimming removed 5 bases from V and 0 bases from J; junction bases left unmatched: 6.

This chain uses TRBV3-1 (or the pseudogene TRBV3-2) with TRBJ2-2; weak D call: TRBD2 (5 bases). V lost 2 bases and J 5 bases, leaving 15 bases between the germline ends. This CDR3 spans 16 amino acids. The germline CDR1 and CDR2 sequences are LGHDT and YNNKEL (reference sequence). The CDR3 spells CASSQSGLGGTGELFF. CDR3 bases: TGTGCCAGCAGCCAATCTGGGCTCGGCGGGACCGGGGAGCTGTTTTTT.

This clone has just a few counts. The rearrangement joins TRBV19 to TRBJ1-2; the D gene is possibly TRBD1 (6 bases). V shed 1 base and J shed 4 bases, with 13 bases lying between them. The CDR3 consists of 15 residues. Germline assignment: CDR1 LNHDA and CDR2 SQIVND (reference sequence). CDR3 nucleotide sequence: TGTGCCAGTAGTATAGGGCCAGGGGTGGGCTATGGCTACACCTTC. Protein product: CASSIGPGVGYGYTF.

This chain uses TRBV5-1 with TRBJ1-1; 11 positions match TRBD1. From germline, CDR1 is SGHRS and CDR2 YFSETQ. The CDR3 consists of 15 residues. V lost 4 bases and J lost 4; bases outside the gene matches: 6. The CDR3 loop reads CASSETGQGGTEAFF. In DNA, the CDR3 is TGCGCCAGCAGCGAGACGGGACAGGGGGGCACTGAAGCTTTCTTT.

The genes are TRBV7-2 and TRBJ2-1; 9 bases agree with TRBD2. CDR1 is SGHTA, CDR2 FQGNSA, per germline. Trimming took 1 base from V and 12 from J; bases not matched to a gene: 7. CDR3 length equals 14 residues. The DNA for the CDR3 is TGTGCCAGCAGCTTAGGGGGGACTAGCTTGGTGCAGTTCTTC. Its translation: CASSLGGTSLVQFF.

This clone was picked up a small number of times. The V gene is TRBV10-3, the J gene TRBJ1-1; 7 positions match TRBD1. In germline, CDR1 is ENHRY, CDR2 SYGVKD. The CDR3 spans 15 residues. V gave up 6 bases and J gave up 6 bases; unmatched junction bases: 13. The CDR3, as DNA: TGTGCCATCAGGAGGGACCGACAGGGCGTACCTGAAGCTTTCTTT. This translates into CAIRRDRQGVPEAFF.

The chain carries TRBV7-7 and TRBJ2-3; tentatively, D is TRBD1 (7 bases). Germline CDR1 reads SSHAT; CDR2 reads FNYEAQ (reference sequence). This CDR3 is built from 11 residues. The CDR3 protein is CASPGGDTQYF. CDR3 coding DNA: TGTGCTAGCCCAGGGGGGGATACGCAGTATTTT.

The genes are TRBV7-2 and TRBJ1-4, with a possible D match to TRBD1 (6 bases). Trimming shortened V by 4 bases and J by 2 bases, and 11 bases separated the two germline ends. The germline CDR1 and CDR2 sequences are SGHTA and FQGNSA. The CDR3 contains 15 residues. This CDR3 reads CASSSRQATNEKLFF. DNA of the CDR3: TGTGCCAGCAGCTCGCGACAGGCGACTAATGAAAAACTGTTTTTT.

Here the CDR3 reads CASSQDGSGIPYEQYF. CDR3 nucleotides: TGCGCCAGCAGCCAAGACGGTAGCGGGATTCCCTACGAGCAGTACTTC. The V and J genes are TRBV4-1 and TRBJ2-7, with 8 bases lining up with TRBD2. The CDR3 covers 16 residues. Germline V gene sequence: CDR1 MGHRA, CDR2 YSYEKL. The V gene end was trimmed by 0 bases and the J gene end by 2 bases; junction bases not matched to a gene: 6.

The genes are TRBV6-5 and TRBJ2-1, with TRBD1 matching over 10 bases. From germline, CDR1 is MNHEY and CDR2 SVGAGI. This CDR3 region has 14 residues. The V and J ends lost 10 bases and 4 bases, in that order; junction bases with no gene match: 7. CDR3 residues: CATKGTGEYNEQFF. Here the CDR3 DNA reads TGTGCCACAAAAGGGACAGGGGAGTACAATGAGCAGTTCTTC.

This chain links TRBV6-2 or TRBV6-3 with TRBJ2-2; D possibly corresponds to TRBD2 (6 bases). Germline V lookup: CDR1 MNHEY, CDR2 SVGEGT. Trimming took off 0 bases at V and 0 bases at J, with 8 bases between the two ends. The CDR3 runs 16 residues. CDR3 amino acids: CASSYSGGTNTGELFF. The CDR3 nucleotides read TGTGCCAGCAGTTACTCAGGAGGGACGAACACCGGGGAGCTGTTTTTT.

CDR3 sequence reads: CAISGRSSGRASGTDTQYF. CDR3 nucleotides: TGTGCCATCAGTGGAAGATCTAGCGGGAGGGCCTCTGGCACAGATACGCAGTATTTT. The rearrangement uses TRBV10-3 and TRBJ2-3; TRBD2 agrees at 12 bases. The junction had 12 bases not matched to a gene; V was cut back by 4 bases and J by 1 base. Germline V gives CDR1 ENHRY, CDR2 SYGVKD. The CDR3 runs to 19 residues.